These 27 T cell receptor beta chains originate from one sample sequenced in a study of radiotherapy plus CTLA-4 blockade in lung cancer. Only in-frame clones appear in the TCRdb table, and some are missing; sequencing was by immunoSEQ multiplex PCR. The table has 50,000 to 65,000 clones, 70% to 85% seen once. Here the sequenced sample was peripheral blood, taken from a patient treated with radiotherapy plus ipilimumab. The receptors were sampled from a human donor with non-small cell lung cancer whose response to radiotherapy plus ipilimumab could not be evaluated.

The table lists this clone with a few counts. In the same sample, other DNA sequences code for this CDR3. The gene calls are TRBV19 and TRBJ1-2; D gene ambiguous. CDR1 and CDR2 (germline): LNHDA, SQIVND (reference sequence). CDR3 length equals 13 residues. V lost 2 bases to trimming and J lost 0 bases, with 4 bases between them. CDR3 sequence: CASSIQSNYGYTF. The CDR3 nucleotides read TGTGCCAGTAGTATACAGTCTAACTATGGCTACACCTTC.

The rearrangement uses TRBV11-2 and TRBJ2-3; D gene unclear. The germline CDR1 and CDR2 sequences are SGHAT and FQNNGV. This CDR3 is built from 14 residues. Between the trimmed V and J ends, which lost 2 bases and 3 bases, there was a span of 9 bases. The CDR3 sequence is CASSLTHSTDTQYF. The CDR3 coding sequence is TGTGCCAGCAGCTTAACCCACAGTACAGATACGCAGTATTTT.

The gene calls are TRBV5-6 and TRBJ2-7; the D gene is possibly TRBD1 (6 bases). This CDR3 is built from 12 residues. The germline V gene has CDR1 SGHDT and CDR2 YYEEEE. Deletions cut 3 bases from V and 6 bases from J, with 10 bases between. The CDR3 nucleotides are TGTGCCAGCAGCTCGACAGGTTTCGAGCAGTACTTC. Translated, it gives CASSSTGFEQYF.

The J gene is TRBJ2-3, the V gene TRBV2; 11 bases match TRBD2. The ends lost 10 bases at V and 0 bases at J; junction bases unmatched: 15. This CDR3 has 18 amino acids. The germline gives CDR1 SNHLY, CDR2 FYNNEI. The CDR3 is CATGGTSGRRSSTDTQYF. The CDR3 DNA sequence: TGTGCCACGGGGGGTACTAGCGGGAGACGGTCCAGCACAGATACGCAGTATTTT.

V is TRBV19 and J is TRBJ1-6, with D possibly matching TRBD1 (5 bases). This CDR3 has 13 residues. V lost 2 bases and J 12 bases, leaving 11 bases between the germline ends. The V gene's germline CDR1 is LNHDA and CDR2 SQIVND (reference sequence). CDR3 coding DNA: TGTGCCAGTAGTATAACAGCAGGGCTACCCCTCCACTTT. Residues: CASSITAGLPLHF.

CDR3 loop: CASSPGDRGNEKLFF. CDR3 DNA sequence: TGTGCCAGCAGCCCGGGGGACAGGGGGAATGAAAAACTGTTTTTT. The rearrangement links TRBV13 to TRBJ1-4; TRBD1 aligns across 11 bases. The CDR3 runs to 15 residues. The ends lost 5 bases at V and 5 bases at J; junction bases unmatched: 4. Germline lookup yields CDR1 PRHDT and CDR2 FYEKMQ (reference sequence). Looking up the rest from reference TRBV13 and TRBJ1-4 gives the full variable domain: AAGVIQSPRHLIKEKRETATLKCYPIPRHDTVYWYQQGPGQDPQFLISFYEKMQSDKGSIPDRFSAQQFSDYHSELNMSSLELGDSALYFCASSPGDRGNEKLFFGSGTQLSVL.

The CDR3 DNA reads as TGCAGCGTTTATATTGGAGGTTTCAATGAGCAGTTCTTC. This codes for CSVYIGGFNEQFF. V usage is TRBV29-1 and J usage is TRBJ2-1; D is possibly TRBD2 (5 bases). Germline V gene lookup returns CDR1 SQVTM and CDR2 ANQGSEA. The V and J ends lost 5 bases and 6 bases respectively, with 14 bases between them. The CDR3 consists of 13 residues.

The chain joins TRBV6-5 to TRBJ2-3; TRBD1 is a possible D gene (5 bases). Trimming pared 6 bases from V and 4 bases from J, leaving 17 bases between. Germline V lookup: CDR1 MNHEY, CDR2 SVGAGI. The CDR3 spans 15 residues. In DNA form, the CDR3 reads TGTGCCAGCAGCCCGATCAGGGATATAGCAGATACGCAGTATTTT. Translated: CASSPIRDIADTQYF.

This rearrangement joins TRBV6-1 to TRBJ1-2; TRBD1 might be the D (6 bases). The germline CDR1 and CDR2 sequences are MNHNS and SASEGT. This CDR3 region has 14 residues. V shed 1 base and J shed 4 bases, with 10 bases lying between them. CDR3 sequence: CASSEDRALYGYTF. The CDR3 DNA is TGTGCCAGCAGTGAAGACAGGGCCCTCTATGGCTACACCTTC.

The gene calls are TRBV19 and TRBJ1-1, with TRBD1 identical over 11 bases. Germline V lookup: CDR1 LNHDA, CDR2 SQIVND (reference sequence). V gave up 6 bases and J gave up 5 bases; unmatched junction bases: 2. CDR3 size: 13 residues. This chain's CDR3 is CASRGQGETEAFF. DNA for the CDR3: TGTGCCAGTAGGGGACAGGGGGAGACTGAAGCTTTCTTT.

In this sample, this clone turned up once. V and J are TRBV9 and TRBJ2-1, with TRBD2 matching 8 bases. V was clipped by 0 bases and J by 4 bases; unmatched bases: 12. CDR3 size: 18 residues. The germline gives CDR1 SGDLS, CDR2 YYNGEE. CDR3 loop: CASSVAVTSGSGYNEQFF. The CDR3 bases are TGTGCCAGCAGCGTAGCTGTCACTAGCGGTTCGGGGTACAATGAGCAGTTCTTC.

The gene calls are TRBV7-2 and TRBJ2-3, with 7 bases fitting TRBD2. The CDR3 runs to 14 residues. Germline lookup yields CDR1 SGHTA and CDR2 FQGNSA. Trimming cost V 2 bases and J 3 bases; bases outside gene matches: 2. CDR3 residues: CASSLYGRTDTQYF. As DNA, the CDR3 is TGTGCCAGCAGCTTATACGGGAGGACAGATACGCAGTATTTT.

The chain has TRBV6-5 and TRBJ1-2, with 10 bases matching TRBD1. This CDR3 comprises 14 residues. CDR1 is MNHEY and CDR2 is SVGAGI in the germline V gene. Trimming removed 4 bases from V and 5 bases from J; junction bases left unmatched: 4. The CDR3 DNA sequence: TGTGCCAGCAGTTCGACAGGGGGCGAGTATGGCTACACCTTC. Its translation: CASSSTGGEYGYTF.

The chain is built from TRBV5-1 and TRBJ2-3; 10 bases fit TRBD2. The CDR3 runs to 13 residues. Germline lookup yields CDR1 SGHRS and CDR2 YFSETQ. V was clipped by 5 bases and J by 15 bases; unmatched bases: 12. CDR3 DNA: TGCGCCAGCAGACCTAGCGGGGGCCCCTTTCAATATTTT. This gives the protein CASRPSGGPFQYF.

The V gene is TRBV6-5, the J gene TRBJ2-7; no definite D call. The V end lost 6 bases, the J end lost 0 bases, and 12 bases lay between the germline ends. CDR1 MNHEY and CDR2 SVGAGI come from the germline V gene. The CDR3 totals 14 residues. The DNA of the CDR3 is TGTGCCAGCAGACTAACTCTTAGCTCCTACGAGCAGTACTTC. It specifies CASRLTLSSYEQYF.

This clone was picked up one time. This chain links TRBV7-9 with TRBJ1-2, with 9 bases lining up with TRBD1. V dropped 4 bases and J dropped 5; count of bases not matched to a gene: 5. Germline CDR1 SEHNR, CDR2 FQNEAQ (reference sequence). The CDR3 is 14 residues long. CDR3 in amino acids: CASSSQGAGYGYTF. In DNA, the CDR3 is TGTGCCAGCAGCTCACAGGGGGCAGGGTATGGCTACACCTTC.

The chain uses TRBV18 and TRBJ1-1; D remains ambiguous. The CDR3 totals 15 residues. With 4 bases removed from V and 5 bases from J, the gap between germline ends came to 17 bases. Germline CDR1 reads KGHSH; CDR2 reads LQKENI. The CDR3 reads CASSLTGDPRTEAFF. DNA for the CDR3: TGTGCCAGCTCACTCACCGGAGACCCAAGGACTGAAGCTTTCTTT.

The rearrangement links TRBV4-1 to TRBJ1-6; 9 bases are a match to TRBD1. Germline values: CDR1 MGHRA, CDR2 YSYEKL. Trimming removed 5 bases from V and 2 bases from J; junction bases left unmatched: 10. The CDR3 loop spans 18 amino acids. The CDR3 coding sequence is TGCGCCAGCAGCGTACGGACAGGGGAGAGTACCTATAATTCACCCCTCCACTTT. It translates to CASSVRTGESTYNSPLHF.

The chain uses TRBV27 and TRBJ1-2; 7 nucleotides match TRBD1. In germline, CDR1 is MNHEY, CDR2 SMNVEV (reference sequence). The CDR3 is made up of 18 amino acids. Trimming cost V 0 bases and J 3 bases; bases outside gene matches: 13. The chain's CDR3 is CASSLSYGRTGWHYGYTF. Written as DNA, the CDR3 is TGTGCCAGCAGTTTATCTTATGGACGGACAGGATGGCACTATGGCTACACCTTC.

The chain links TRBV25-1 to TRBJ2-7; 7 bases match TRBD2. The CDR3 length is 13 residues. With V trimmed by 4 bases and J by 6 bases, 6 bases remained unmatched. CDR1 is MGHDK, CDR2 SYGVNS, per germline. The CDR3, as DNA: TGTGCCAGCAGTGGGCCGGGACTACTCGAGCAGTACTTC. Translated, it gives CASSGPGLLEQYF.

This CDR3 reads CASSYRDRGRIYGYTF. In DNA, the CDR3 is TGTGCCAGCAGTTACCGGGACAGGGGGCGAATATATGGCTACACCTTC. This rearrangement joins TRBV6-5 to TRBJ1-2, with 12 positions matching TRBD1. The CDR3 is 16 amino acids. With 2 bases clipped from V and 5 bases from J, the junction kept 6 bases outside the gene matches. In germline, CDR1 is MNHEY, CDR2 SVGAGI.

The chain links TRBV6-5 to TRBJ1-1; TRBD1 matches at 7 bases. This CDR3 spans 13 amino acids. Germline trimming cut 7 bases from V and 4 bases from J; bases unmatched to any gene: 6. Germline lookup yields CDR1 MNHEY and CDR2 SVGAGI. The CDR3 sequence: CASTTAGGTEAFF. The CDR3 region has the DNA TGTGCCAGCACCACCGCAGGGGGCACTGAAGCTTTCTTT.

The rearrangement uses TRBV19 and TRBJ1-5, with TRBD1 identical over 7 bases. J lost 5 bases, V lost 6 bases, and 7 bases had no gene match. CDR1 is LNHDA, CDR2 SQIVND, per germline (reference sequence). This CDR3 contains 14 residues. Here the CDR3 DNA reads TGTGCCAGTAGACCCGGGACAGATCATCAGCCCCAGCATTTT. This sequence encodes CASRPGTDHQPQHF.

The chain has TRBV10-1 and TRBJ2-7, with 16 bases aligning to TRBD2. V was pared by 6 bases and J by 2 bases, with 7 bases of the junction left unmatched. The CDR3 contains 17 residues. CDR1 is WNHNN, CDR2 SYGVQD, per germline (reference sequence). The CDR3 loop is CASSPGTSGRAAYEQYF. The CDR3 region has the DNA TGCGCCAGCAGCCCCGGGACTAGCGGGAGGGCCGCCTACGAGCAGTACTTC.

The chain uses TRBV4-3 and TRBJ2-5; unclear D gene. Trimming stripped 1 base from V and 11 bases from J, with 17 bases between. This CDR3 has 14 amino acids. From germline, CDR1 is LGHNA and CDR2 YSLEER. The CDR3 protein is CASSQGLDPGEQYF. The CDR3 DNA sequence: TGCGCCAGCAGCCAAGGGCTAGATCCTGGTGAGCAGTACTTC.

V gene TRBV5-4 combines with J gene TRBJ2-7, with 10 bases matching TRBD2. This CDR3 has 15 amino acids. The ends lost 3 bases at V and 3 bases at J; junction bases unmatched: 6. CDR1 and CDR2 (germline): SGHNT, YYREEE (reference sequence). CDR3 sequence reads: CASSYLAGGIYEQYF. The CDR3 coding sequence is TGTGCCAGCAGCTACTTAGCGGGAGGTATCTACGAGCAGTACTTC.

This clone was counted a few times. This sequence joins TRBV7-2 and TRBJ2-3, with D possibly matching TRBD2 (5 bases). The ends were cut back, 2 bases at V and 6 bases at J, with 21 bases in the middle. The germline CDR1 and CDR2 sequences are SGHTA and FQGNSA. This CDR3 is 17 amino acids long. For the CDR3, the DNA is TGTGCCAGCAGCTTAAATCTTAGAACTAGGGATGGGGATACGCAGTATTTT. This encodes CASSLNLRTRDGDTQYF.